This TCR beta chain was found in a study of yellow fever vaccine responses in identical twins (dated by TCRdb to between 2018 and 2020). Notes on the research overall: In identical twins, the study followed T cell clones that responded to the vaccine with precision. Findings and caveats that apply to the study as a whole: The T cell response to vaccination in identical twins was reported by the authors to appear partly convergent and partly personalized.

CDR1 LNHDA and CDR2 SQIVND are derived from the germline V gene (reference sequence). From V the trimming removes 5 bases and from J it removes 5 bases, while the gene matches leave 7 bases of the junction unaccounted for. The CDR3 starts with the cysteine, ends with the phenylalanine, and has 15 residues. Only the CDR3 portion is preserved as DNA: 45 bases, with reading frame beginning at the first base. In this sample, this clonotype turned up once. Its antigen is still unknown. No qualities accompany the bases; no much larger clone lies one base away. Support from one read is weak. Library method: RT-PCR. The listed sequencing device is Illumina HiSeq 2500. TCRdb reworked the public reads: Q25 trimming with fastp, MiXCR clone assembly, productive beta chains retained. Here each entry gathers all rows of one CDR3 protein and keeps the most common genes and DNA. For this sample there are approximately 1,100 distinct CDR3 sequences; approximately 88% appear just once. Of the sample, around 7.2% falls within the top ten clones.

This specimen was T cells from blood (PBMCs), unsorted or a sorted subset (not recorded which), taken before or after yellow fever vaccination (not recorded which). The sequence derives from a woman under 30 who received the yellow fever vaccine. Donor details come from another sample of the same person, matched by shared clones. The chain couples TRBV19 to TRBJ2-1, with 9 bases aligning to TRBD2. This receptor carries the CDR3 CASSVSGSGNNEQFF. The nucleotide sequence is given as TGTGCCAGTAGTGTTAGCGGGAGCGGCAACAATGAGCAGTTCTTC.